Below, 24 T cell receptor beta chains from the same sample are listed, as sequenced in a study of beta chain features in type 1 diabetes. The study's findings and limits: Researchers report that Type 1 diabetes patients had moderately but significantly shorter TCRB CDR3s across all four CD4+ subsets.

Sequenced material consisted of expressed TCRB transcripts (all of the isolated RNA was reverse transcribed). Method: immunoSEQ multiplex PCR; TCRdb's copy keeps in-frame clones and lacks some. The data show 150,000 to 200,000 clones, about 63% seen once. Their antigens are not known. The sample taken for sequencing was naive CD4+ T cells from blood. The source is a man younger than 40 with type 1 diabetes.

The chain is built from TRBV9 and TRBJ2-1; D might be TRBD2 (6 bases). Per the germline V gene, CDR1 is SGDLS and CDR2 is YYNGEE. This CDR3 contains 15 residues. V lost 4 bases, J lost 5 bases, and 16 bases lay in between. CDR3 coding DNA: TGTGCCAGCAGCCTGACTAGGAACCACCACAATGAGCAGTTCTTC. This gives the protein CASSLTRNHHNEQFF.

This rearrangement joins TRBV9 to TRBJ2-7; D gene unclear. The V end was cut by 0 bases, the J end by 2 bases, with 9 bases between. The germline V gene has CDR1 SGDLS and CDR2 YYNGEE. CDR3 length: 14 residues. The CDR3 sequence: CASSVEEVPYEQYF. DNA for the CDR3: TGTGCCAGCAGCGTAGAAGAAGTACCCTACGAGCAGTACTTC.

Points on this clone: The sample carries other DNA sequences with the same CDR3. The rearrangement joins TRBV30 to TRBJ2-5; D remains unclear. This CDR3 spans 11 amino acids. V was pared by 0 bases and J by 5 bases, with 4 bases between. The germline V gene encodes CDR1 GTSNPN and CDR2 SVGIG (reference sequence). CDR3 DNA: TGTGCCTGGAGTGTCGGGGAGACCCAGTACTTC. Translated: CAWSVGETQYF.

V gene TRBV23-1 combines with J gene TRBJ1-1; TRBD1 agrees at 8 bases. TRBV23-1 is assigned to the ORF class and has an uncertain function. This CDR3 is 19 amino acids long. After removal of 6 bases from V and 7 bases from J, the junction contained 25 bases not matched to a gene. In DNA form, the CDR3 reads TGCGCCAGCAGCCCACACCAACCGGGACAGGCGACTTCTTTGGATGAAGCTTTCTTT. This sequence encodes CASSPHQPGQATSLDEAFF.

The rearrangement links TRBV30 to TRBJ2-7, with a tentative D call TRBD2 (6 bases). The CDR3 has 14 residues. The V end was cut by 3 bases, the J end by 4 bases, with 16 bases between. CDR1 GTSNPN and CDR2 SVGIG come from the germline V gene (reference sequence). For the CDR3, the DNA is TGTGCCTGGAGGTTGGCAGGGAGGACATACGAGCAGTACTTC. It codes for CAWRLAGRTYEQYF. The full variable domain, its missing parts supplied by reference TRBV30 and TRBJ2-7, is SQTIHQWPATLVQPVGSPLSLECTVEGTSNPNLYWYRQAAGRGLQLLFYSVGIGQISSEVPQNLSASRPQDRQFILSSKKLLLSDSGFYLCAWRLAGRTYEQYFGPGTRLTVT.

Note on this clone: In the same sample, other DNA sequences code for this CDR3. V gene TRBV29-1 combines with J gene TRBJ1-1; the match to TRBD1 covers 8 bases. Trimming removed 7 bases from V and 4 bases from J; junction bases left unmatched: 2. Germline V lookup: CDR1 SQVTM, CDR2 ANQGSEA. The CDR3 is made up of 11 amino acids. The CDR3 region is CSADRGTEAFF. CDR3 DNA: TGCAGCGCAGACAGGGGCACTGAAGCTTTCTTT. Complete variable domain (other parts from reference TRBV29-1 and TRBJ1-1): SAVISQKPSRDICQRGTSLTIQCQVDSQVTMMFWYRQQPGQSLTLIATANQGSEATYESGFVIDKFPISRPNLTFSTLTVSNMSPEDSSIYLCSADRGTEAFFGQGTRLTVV.

This clone was found a few times. The chain uses TRBV23-1 and TRBJ1-2, with a weak D call TRBD1 (6 bases). TRBV23-1 counts as an open reading frame of uncertain function. The CDR3 covers 15 residues. Trimming stripped 4 bases from V and 6 bases from J, with 18 bases between. The CDR3 coding sequence is TGCGCCAGCAGTCGAGCCGGGGGGCGGCCCGATGGCTACACCTTC. It specifies CASSRAGGRPDGYTF.

V is TRBV2 and J is TRBJ2-1; 11 positions agree with TRBD2. V trimming: 4 bases; J trimming: 15 bases; junction bases outside the gene matches: 8. The CDR3 consists of 13 residues. The germline V gene encodes CDR1 SNHLY and CDR2 FYNNEI. This CDR3 is CASSVDLAGGLFF. The CDR3, as DNA: TGTGCCAGCAGTGTCGATTTAGCGGGGGGGCTGTTCTTC.

J is TRBJ1-1 and V is TRBV29-1; TRBD1 aligns across 8 bases. V shed 4 bases and J 0 bases; nucleotides not matched to a gene: 10. The CDR3 consists of 16 residues. Germline loops: CDR1 SQVTM, CDR2 ANQGSEA. The CDR3 is CSVVVQGGPMNTEAFF. The DNA of the CDR3 is TGCAGCGTTGTTGTACAGGGGGGTCCCATGAACACTGAAGCTTTCTTT. The full variable domain, its missing parts supplied by reference TRBV29-1 and TRBJ1-1, is SAVISQKPSRDICQRGTSLTIQCQVDSQVTMMFWYRQQPGQSLTLIATANQGSEATYESGFVIDKFPISRPNLTFSTLTVSNMSPEDSSIYLCSVVVQGGPMNTEAFFGQGTRLTVV.

This chain joins TRBV7-9 and TRBJ2-1; 9 bases match TRBD1. Looked up from germline, CDR1 is SEHNR and CDR2 is FQNEAQ (reference sequence). CDR3 length: 16 amino acids. The trim removed 5 bases at V and 7 bases at J, leaving 12 bases unmatched. Written as DNA, the CDR3 is TGTGCCAGCAGCCCTTTTATGGACAGGGGCGGGAATGAGCAGTTCTTC. Encoded protein: CASSPFMDRGGNEQFF.

Only a few counts were recorded for this clone. This chain connects TRBV29-1 to TRBJ2-7; D could derive from TRBD1 or TRBD2 (5 bases each). Trimming pared 5 bases from V and 4 bases from J, leaving 15 bases between. This CDR3 has 13 residues. From germline, CDR1 is SQVTM and CDR2 ANQGSEA. CDR3 coding DNA: TGCAGCGTTCCAGGGAGCAGGGAATACGAGCAGTACTTC. Translation: CSVPGSREYEQYF.

The chain employs TRBV29-1 and TRBJ2-1; the D gene is possibly TRBD1 (6 bases). Trimming took off 4 bases at V and 10 bases at J, with 14 bases between the two ends. The CDR3 extends over 12 amino acids. CDR1 is SQVTM and CDR2 is ANQGSEA in the germline V gene. The CDR3 DNA follows: TGCAGCGTTGTCCCACAGGGATCCGAGCAGTTCTTC. Encoded protein: CSVVPQGSEQFF.

V is TRBV29-1 and J is TRBJ1-4; tentative D call: TRBD1 (5 bases). The CDR3 is made up of 13 amino acids. The V gene's germline CDR1 is SQVTM and CDR2 ANQGSEA. The V end was cut by 3 bases, the J end by 5 bases, with 10 bases between. The chain's CDR3 is CSVDAGVNEKLFF. As DNA, the CDR3 is TGCAGCGTTGACGCGGGGGTGAATGAAAAACTGTTTTTT.

This clone was observed a handful of times. The rearrangement joins TRBV30 to TRBJ1-1; D remains ambiguous. Trimming shortened V by 4 bases and J by 0 bases, and 9 bases separated the two germline ends. Germline V gene lookup returns CDR1 GTSNPN and CDR2 SVGIG (reference sequence). CDR3 length: 13 amino acids. CDR3 nucleotides: TGTGCCTGGAACCGCGGGGTGAACACTGAAGCTTTCTTT. This codes for CAWNRGVNTEAFF.

V usage is TRBV2 and J usage is TRBJ2-7; D unresolved. CDR1 and CDR2 from the germline V gene are SNHLY and FYNNEI. The CDR3 spans 11 residues. V shed 4 bases and J shed 7 bases, with 8 bases lying between them. The CDR3 sequence is CASSGLEEQYF. In nucleotides, the CDR3 is TGTGCCAGCAGTGGCCTCGAAGAGCAGTACTTC.

The rearrangement joins TRBV5-4 to TRBJ2-7; 7 bases line up with TRBD2. CDR3 length equals 15 residues. J gave up 0 bases and V 4 bases, and 7 bases lay outside the gene matches. From germline, CDR1 is SGHNT and CDR2 YYREEE (reference sequence). This CDR3 is CASSPGGRSSYEQYF. The CDR3 bases are TGTGCCAGCAGCCCGGGGGGTCGGAGCTCCTACGAGCAGTACTTC.

This chain joins TRBV4-1 and TRBJ2-4; possibly TRBD1 or TRBD2 for D (5 bases each). Germline CDR1 reads MGHRA; CDR2 reads YSYEKL. Trimming removed 3 bases at V and 0 bases at J, with 9 bases between. The CDR3 is made up of 15 amino acids. CDR3 residues: CASSQGVLAKNIQYF. In DNA form, the CDR3 reads TGCGCCAGCAGCCAGGGGGTTTTAGCCAAAAACATTCAGTACTTC.

J is TRBJ2-5 and V is TRBV30; D gene ambiguous. Germline CDR1 and CDR2: GTSNPN and SVGIG (reference sequence). There are 12 residues in the CDR3. V was shortened by 2 bases and J by 2 bases, with 6 bases between the two germline ends. CDR3 protein: CAWSHQQETQYF. The CDR3 DNA follows: TGTGCCTGGAGTCATCAACAAGAGACCCAGTACTTC.

The rearrangement joins TRBV7-2 to TRBJ1-2; possible D gene TRBD1, 5 bases. Germline assignment: CDR1 SGHTA and CDR2 FQGNSA. This CDR3 is 15 amino acids long. Between the trimmed V and J ends, which lost 1 base and 6 bases, there was a span of 15 bases. CDR3 bases: TGTGCCAGCAGCTTAGACCGGGACGTTGAGGATGGCTACACCTTC. This gives the protein CASSLDRDVEDGYTF.

The V call is TRBV9, the J call TRBJ2-7; 9 bases agree with TRBD1. Germline values: CDR1 SGDLS, CDR2 YYNGEE. The V and J ends lost 4 bases and 0 bases, in that order; junction bases with no gene match: 5. The CDR3 covers 15 residues. The CDR3: CASSLTGGFSYEQYF. The DNA for the CDR3 is TGTGCCAGCAGCTTAACAGGGGGCTTCTCCTACGAGCAGTACTTC.

The DNA of the CDR3 is TGTGCCAGCAGTTCGGCCGGGACTAGCGGGGTCTTAACCCACGAGCAGTACTTC. Its protein is CASSSAGTSGVLTHEQYF. The gene calls are TRBV27 and TRBJ2-7; 13 nucleotides align to TRBD2. V lost 4 bases to trimming and J lost 5 bases; unmatched junction nucleotides: 14. The CDR3 spans 18 residues. In germline, CDR1 is MNHEY, CDR2 SMNVEV (reference sequence).

The chain is built from TRBV19 and TRBJ2-1; 11 bases match TRBD2. CDR1 and CDR2 from the germline V gene are LNHDA and SQIVND (reference sequence). The CDR3 totals 15 residues. The V segment lost 6 bases and the J segment 4 bases; nucleotides outside the gene matches: 5. The CDR3, as DNA: TGTGCCAGTAGCACACTAGCGGGGGTTTACAATGAGCAGTTCTTC. Translated, it gives CASSTLAGVYNEQFF.

The rearrangement uses TRBV9 and TRBJ2-1, with 8 bases identical to TRBD1. After removal of 1 base from V and 9 bases from J, the junction contained 9 bases not matched to a gene. CDR1 and CDR2 from the germline V gene are SGDLS and YYNGEE. The CDR3 totals 15 residues. The CDR3 nucleotides are TGTGCCAGCAGCGTACAGGGGGCGCGCCCCGCTGAGCAGTTCTTC. Protein sequence: CASSVQGARPAEQFF.

The J gene is TRBJ2-7, the V gene TRBV9; 8 bases are shared with TRBD1. This CDR3 contains 15 residues. In germline, CDR1 is SGDLS, CDR2 YYNGEE. V trimming: 4 bases; J trimming: 7 bases; junction bases outside the gene matches: 13. CDR3 coding DNA: TGTGCCAGCAGCCCCTGGGACAGGCGGGAAGGAGAGCAGTACTTC. Amino acid sequence: CASSPWDRREGEQYF.